This T cell receptor beta chain was documented in a study of blood T cell repertoires in COVID-19 (dated by TCRdb to about 2020). Concerning the study at large: Collaborator samples came from the United States, Italy and Spain and covered acute and convalescent phases of COVID-19. The dataset comprised deeply sampled blood TCRbeta repertoires from subjects exposed to, actively infected with, or recovered from COVID-19. The repertoires were released in a freely available public database meant as a resource for research on the immune response to SARS-CoV-2. The material from the prospective study consisted of cDNA or gDNA derived from T cells, B-cell-depleted T cells, or PBMCs. Where available, HLA class I and class II types were taken from metadata supplied by the sample provider and were not determined by assay-based typing. The samples were drawn from two sources: the first 160 participants of the ongoing ImmuneRACE study, and 1,254 subjects contributed by 6 global collaborators. Sample metadata almost always included a de-identified subject ID, COVID-19 status, age in years and sex.

As concerns this clone: Its antigen target is currently unknown. No base qualities exist here, and no much larger clone lies one base off it.

The investigation overall reported the following: How much clinical and demographic metadata was included differed by source and by participant, and the metadata was provided uncurated.

After removal of 2 bases from V and 9 bases from J, the junction retains 7 bases not matched to a gene. There are 15 amino acids in the CDR3, from cysteine to phenylalanine inclusive. Only the CDR3 part of the read is kept: 45 bases, read in frame from the first base. CDR1 and CDR2, looked up from the germline V gene, are SGHDN and FVKESK. The collaborating institutions used their own protocols to collect whole blood in K2EDTA tubes. For TCRbeta analysis, collaborators shipped samples in one of three forms: frozen whole blood, isolated PBMCs, or DNA extracted from either of those sample types. TCRbeta CDR3 regions were amplified from genomic DNA using the immunoSEQ Assay, a bias-controlled multiplex PCR. Concerning the study's data processing: The number of nucleated cells in each sample was estimated from the amplification of reference gene primers within the assay. To quantify the absolute abundance of each unique TCRbeta CDR3 rearrangement, sequence reads were collapsed and filtered. Productive Simpson clonality was computed per sample as the square root of Simpson's diversity index over productive rearrangements. TCRdb re-hosts the immuneACCESS table, in-frame sequences only. Its copies lack some clones; in the studies checked, an unresolved V gene accounts for under half of them, and the cause for the rest is not known. V, J and clone size derive from that table, while D and trimming were established from the DNA sequence. This sample comprises under 150,000 clones, less than 85% of them detected only once. The ten largest make up approximately 2.1% of the sample.

This TCR was sampled from a man aged 30-40 years with acute or convalescent COVID-19. Sequenced material: peripheral blood. Rearrangement joined TRBV14 to TRBJ2-1, and 10 junction bases match TRBD2. The CDR3 is CASSQILAGRGEQFF. The sequenced DNA is TGTGCCAGCAGCCAAATACTAGCGGGACGGGGTGAGCAGTTCTTC.